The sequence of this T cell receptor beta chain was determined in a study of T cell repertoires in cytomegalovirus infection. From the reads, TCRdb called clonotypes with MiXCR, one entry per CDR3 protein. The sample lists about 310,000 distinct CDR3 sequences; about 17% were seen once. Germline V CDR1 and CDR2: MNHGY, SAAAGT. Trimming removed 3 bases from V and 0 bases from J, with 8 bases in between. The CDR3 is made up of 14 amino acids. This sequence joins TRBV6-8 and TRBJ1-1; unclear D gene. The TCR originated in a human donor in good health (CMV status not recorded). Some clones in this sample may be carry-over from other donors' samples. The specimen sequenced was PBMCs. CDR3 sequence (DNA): TGTGCCAGCAGTTATGACACGGTGAACACTGAAGCTTTCTTT. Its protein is CASSYDTVNTEAFF.